This TCR beta chain was documented in a study of T cells after yellow fever vaccination. Across the study: Those fractions that held only low numbers of cells were prepared using the SMART-Seq v4 Ultra Low Input RNA kit. Study-level findings and limits: FACS-sorted repertoires could contain abundant clonotypes contaminating from the bulk population. Though it reached lower strength, the secondary response hit its peak faster, day 5 versus 15.

This clonotype was seen at least ten times. Its antigen is unidentified. TCR cDNA, made by 5'RACE template switching, carried an added universal primer site and UMIs. TCRdb passed the 5' RACE reads through MiXCR, listing each CDR3 protein once. The sample has about 220,000 distinct CDR3 sequences, 3% to 4% seen once; the top ten hold 3.2%. This receptor was identified in a man aged 18 to 30 who received the YFV17D yellow fever vaccine. The sample consisted of CD4+ T cells sorted from PBMCs, taken 10 days after the yellow fever booster vaccination.

Written as DNA, the CDR3 is TGTGCCAGCAGTCAGGACGTTAGCACAGATACGCAGTATTTT. This translates into CASSQDVSTDTQYF. The genes are TRBV5-4 and TRBJ2-3; no reliable D call. CDR1 SGHNT and CDR2 YYREEE come from the germline V gene (reference sequence). The length of the CDR3 is 14 residues. V was cut by 5 bases and J by 0 bases, with 10 bases left in between.